These 22 T cell receptor beta chains came from one sample sequenced in a study of cytomegalovirus exposure and HLA in healthy donors. Measured with immunoSEQ multiplex PCR; TCRdb has only the in-frame clones, and not every one. The table lists some 120,000 clones, around 90% of them singletons, with 1.5% to 2% in the top ten. The sequenced sample was PBMCs. These receptors were taken from a woman between 18 and 29 years old in good health and CMV-seronegative.

The chain is built from TRBV6-5 and TRBJ1-4; the D is unclear. V was clipped by 6 bases and J by 7 bases, with 6 bases between them. The CDR3 is made up of 11 amino acids. Looked up from germline, CDR1 is MNHEY and CDR2 is SVGAGI. Here the CDR3 reads CASRGSEKLFF. In nucleotides, the CDR3 is TGTGCCAGCAGGGGGAGTGAAAAACTGTTTTTT.

This clone was found once. This chain connects TRBV13 to TRBJ2-5; 16 nucleotides align to TRBD2. The germline CDR1 and CDR2 sequences are PRHDT and FYEKMQ (reference sequence). The J segment lost 5 bases and the V segment lost 5 bases, leaving 11 bases of the junction unmatched. This CDR3 comprises 18 residues. The CDR3 protein is CASSGFGTSGRAAETQYF. As DNA, the CDR3 is TGTGCCAGCAGCGGATTCGGGACTAGCGGGAGGGCGGCGGAGACCCAGTACTTC.

CDR3 region: CASSLEAGGPYEQYF. CDR3 bases: TGTGCCAGCAGCTTAGAAGCGGGAGGGCCCTACGAGCAGTACTTC. The chain employs TRBV7-8 and TRBJ2-7; 10 bases align to TRBD2. The CDR3 has 15 amino acids. With 1 base clipped from V and 2 bases from J, the junction kept 2 bases outside the gene matches. Per the germline V gene, CDR1 is SGHVS and CDR2 is FQNEAQ.

This clone was detected once. The chain carries TRBV29-1 and TRBJ2-2; 10 nucleotides align to TRBD1. Trimming cost V 7 bases and J 3 bases; bases outside gene matches: 5. CDR1 is SQVTM, CDR2 ANQGSEA, per germline. The CDR3 is 14 amino acids. The CDR3 nucleotides are TGCAGCGCAGGACAGGGGGAGCACACCGGGGAGCTGTTTTTT. Translating it yields CSAGQGEHTGELFF.

The chain recombines TRBV6-1 with TRBJ1-4, with D tentatively TRBD1 (6 bases). This CDR3 has 14 residues. V lost 3 bases to trimming and J lost 12 bases, with 17 bases between them. Germline CDR1 reads MNHNS; CDR2 reads SASEGT. CDR3 in DNA: TGTGCCAGCAGTGATTCTTCATTGACAGGTGAACTGTTTTTT. Protein: CASSDSSLTGELFF.

For this clone: The sample carries other DNA sequences with the same CDR3. The chain couples TRBV19 to TRBJ1-1, with a tentative D call TRBD1 (5 bases). Trimming took 3 bases from V and 1 from J, leaving 6 bases between them. The length of the CDR3 is 13 residues. Germline assignment: CDR1 LNHDA and CDR2 SQIVND (reference sequence). The CDR3 DNA sequence: TGTGCCAGTAGTATTACAGGGAACACTGAAGCTTTCTTT. As protein: CASSITGNTEAFF.

This rearrangement joins TRBV6-5 to TRBJ1-1, with 7 bases fitting TRBD1. Trimming took 0 bases from V and 7 from J; bases not matched to a gene: 5. From germline, CDR1 is MNHEY and CDR2 SVGAGI. The CDR3 length is 14 residues. Written as DNA, the CDR3 is TGTGCCAGCAGTTACTCGTACAGGGGAGTTGAAGCTTTCTTT. Residues: CASSYSYRGVEAFF.

This chain joins TRBV6-5 and TRBJ1-1; TRBD1 is a possible D gene (6 bases). The ends were cut back, 2 bases at V and 2 bases at J, with 12 bases in the middle. This CDR3 region has 15 residues. Germline V gene lookup returns CDR1 MNHEY and CDR2 SVGAGI. The CDR3 sequence is CASSYHGQSNTEAFF. CDR3 nucleotide sequence: TGTGCCAGCAGTTACCACGGACAGAGTAACACTGAAGCTTTCTTT.

This clone occurred once. The CDR3 sequence is CATAPSVSEVEQRPQHF. For the CDR3, the DNA is TGTGCCACCGCACCCTCGGTCTCGGAGGTTGAGCAGCGGCCCCAGCATTTT. V and J are TRBV19 and TRBJ1-5; D ambiguous. V was trimmed by 10 bases and J by 9 bases, leaving 31 bases between them. Germline V gene lookup returns CDR1 LNHDA and CDR2 SQIVND (reference sequence). The CDR3 runs 17 residues.

About this clone itself: A junction end diverges from the germline sequence, so it may reflect a read error. V usage is TRBV25-1 and J usage is TRBJ2-5, with 8 positions matching TRBD1. Germline loops: CDR1 MGHDK, CDR2 SYGVNS. CDR3 length equals 16 residues. The CDR3 bases are TGTGCCAGCAGTGAATTGAGGACAGGGAACCAGGAGACCCAGTACTTC. Translated, it gives CASSELRTGNQETQYF.

The chain recombines TRBV28 with TRBJ2-7; 7 bases are a match to TRBD2. Trimming removed 4 bases from V and 1 base from J; junction bases left unmatched: 7. From germline, CDR1 is MDHEN and CDR2 SYDVKM. The CDR3 sequence is 15 residues long. CDR3 residues: CASSSQPSGSYEQYF. The CDR3 DNA follows: TGTGCCAGCAGTTCTCAACCTAGCGGATCCTACGAGCAGTACTTC.

The chain links TRBV11-2 to TRBJ1-2; D gene unclear. CDR1 and CDR2 (germline): SGHAT, FQNNGV. This CDR3 spans 15 amino acids. V was clipped by 5 bases and J by 4 bases, with 17 bases between them. The CDR3 region has the DNA TGTGCCAGCAGCCCTATATCGGGGAAAAGCTATGGCTACACCTTC. Its translation: CASSPISGKSYGYTF.

J is TRBJ1-5 and V is TRBV5-8, with 7 bases identical to TRBD1. The germline V gene encodes CDR1 SGHTS and CDR2 YDEGEE. V shed 4 bases and J 3 bases; nucleotides not matched to a gene: 7. The CDR3 has 15 residues. As DNA, the CDR3 is TGTGCCAGCAGCCTCCCCGGGACAGACAATCAGCCCCAGCATTTT. This codes for CASSLPGTDNQPQHF. The full variable domain, its missing parts supplied by reference TRBV5-8 and TRBJ1-5, is EAGVTQSPTHLIKTRGQQATLRCSPISGHTSVYWYQQALGLGLQFLLWYDEGEERNRGNFPPRFSGRQFPNYSSELNVNALELEDSALYLCASSLPGTDNQPQHFGDGTRLSIL.

V usage is TRBV7-2 and J usage is TRBJ1-1, with D possibly matching TRBD1 (6 bases). The CDR3 covers 15 residues. Per the germline V gene, CDR1 is SGHTA and CDR2 is FQGNSA. V was pared by 1 base and J by 1 base, with 10 bases between. As DNA, the CDR3 is TGTGCCAGCAGCTTAGAGTGGGGGCCGAACACTGAAGCTTTCTTT. This encodes CASSLEWGPNTEAFF.

This clone was found a few times. The sample holds other DNA sequences that translate to the same CDR3. This sequence joins TRBV19 and TRBJ2-7, with D uncertain. The CDR3 loop spans 14 amino acids. Germline loops: CDR1 LNHDA, CDR2 SQIVND (reference sequence). V shed 0 bases and J shed 0 bases, with 6 bases lying between them. CDR3 region: CASSIDPSSYEQYF. In nucleotides, the CDR3 is TGTGCCAGTAGTATAGACCCTAGCTCCTACGAGCAGTACTTC.

The gene calls are TRBV27 and TRBJ1-2; TRBD1 matches at 7 bases. This CDR3 is 13 amino acids long. J gave up 3 bases and V 4 bases, and 2 bases lay outside the gene matches. Germline V gene sequence: CDR1 MNHEY, CDR2 SMNVEV (reference sequence). The CDR3 nucleotides read TGTGCCAGCAGTTGGGACAGATACTATGGCTACACCTTC. Translated, it gives CASSWDRYYGYTF.

Notes on this clone: In this CDR3 the conserved last residue, phenylalanine or tryptophan, is missing, so a read error is likely. The DNA is omitted, as the CDR3 cannot be located on it reliably, and the CDR3 follows TCRdb's listing. The genes are TRBV7-9 and TRBJ2-7; the table's D call of TRBD1 was not tested on the DNA. Germline loops: CDR1 SEHNR, CDR2 FQNEAQ (reference sequence). The CDR3 sequence runs 13 residues, both termini included. CDR3 loop: CASSRKDRNRLSL.

The genes are TRBV9 and TRBJ2-1; 9 nucleotides line up with TRBD2. The germline gives CDR1 SGDLS, CDR2 YYNGEE. The ends lost 4 bases at V and 6 bases at J; junction bases unmatched: 11. This CDR3 has 16 residues. CDR3 nucleotide sequence: TGTGCCAGCAGCCTCCGGGGCGGGAGGGAGAGCAATGAGCAGTTCTTC. Its protein is CASSLRGGRESNEQFF. Looking up the rest from reference TRBV9 and TRBJ2-1 gives the full variable domain: DSGVTQTPKHLITATGQRVTLRCSPRSGDLSVYWYQQSLDQGLQFLIQYYNGEERAKGNILERFSAQQFPDLHSELNLSSLELGDSALYFCASSLRGGRESNEQFFGPGTRLTVL.

The rearrangement links TRBV7-2 to TRBJ2-1, with TRBD1 as a possible D gene (6 bases). The V end lost 2 bases, the J end lost 4 bases, and 12 bases lay between the germline ends. CDR1 SGHTA and CDR2 FQGNSA come from the germline V gene. The length of the CDR3 is 15 residues. CDR3 residues: CASSLSGHPYNEQFF. The CDR3 DNA sequence: TGTGCCAGCAGCTTATCGGGACACCCATACAATGAGCAGTTCTTC.

The chain couples TRBV30 to TRBJ2-3; TRBD2 aligns across 9 bases. Looked up from germline, CDR1 is GTSNPN and CDR2 is SVGIG (reference sequence). Trimming removed 7 bases from V and 5 bases from J; junction bases left unmatched: 10. This CDR3 is 14 amino acids long. CDR3 region: CAYLRGGAGDTQYF. In DNA, the CDR3 is TGTGCCTATCTACGCGGGGGGGCCGGAGATACGCAGTATTTT.

The chain is built from TRBV15 and TRBJ2-1; the match to TRBD1 covers 9 bases. CDR3 size: 15 residues. V trimming: 9 bases; J trimming: 10 bases; junction bases outside the gene matches: 16. Germline V gene data show CDR1 as LNHNV and CDR2 as YYDKDF (reference sequence). The CDR3 DNA follows: TGTGCCACAAAGGAGGGGACAGGGAGGTTTGCGGAGCAGTTCTTC. It codes for CATKEGTGRFAEQFF.

Details on this clone: Other DNA sequences in the sample encode the same CDR3. V gene TRBV28 combines with J gene TRBJ2-3; 7 bases line up with TRBD2. Germline lookup yields CDR1 MDHEN and CDR2 SYDVKM. Unmatched junction bases numbered 3, after V lost 2 bases and J lost 1 base. The CDR3 length is 15 residues. The CDR3 sequence is CASSLSGDRTDTQYF. The CDR3 DNA follows: TGTGCCAGCAGTTTAAGCGGGGACCGCACAGATACGCAGTATTTT.